The rows below give T cell receptor beta chains drawn from one sample of a study of shared clonotypes between healthy human individuals. Assay: immunoSEQ multiplex PCR; the TCRdb copy retains only in-frame clones and omits some. This sample has around 550,000 clones; 95% occur once, and the top ten carry around 0.11%. Input material: naive CD8+ T cells sorted from blood. The receptors here all came from a woman in her 30s in good health. Each CDR3 is given with its conserved first and last residue. Each record gives: J gene, D gene, V gene, CDR3 DNA, CDR3 protein. A D gene is named only where the DNA matches it firmly.

J gene: TRBJ2-5; D gene: TRBD1; V gene: TRBV7-8; CDR3 DNA: TGTGCCAGCAGCTCGCCGGGACAGGGAGATAAGGAGACCCAGTACTTC; CDR3 protein: CASSSPGQGDKETQYF
J gene: TRBJ1-4; D gene: -; V gene: TRBV27; CDR3 DNA: TGTGCCAGCACCAGGGCAACTAATGAAAAACTGTTTTTT; CDR3 protein: CASTRATNEKLFF
J gene: TRBJ2-7; D gene: TRBD1; V gene: TRBV29-1; CDR3 DNA: TGCAGCGTTGAAGCCTCGACAGGGCTCTCCTACGAGCAGTACTTC; CDR3 protein: CSVEASTGLSYEQYF
J gene: TRBJ2-7; D gene: -; V gene: TRBV29-1; CDR3 DNA: TGCAGCGTTGAGGGGGCCGGCGCTTCGAGCGAGCAGTACTTC; CDR3 protein: CSVEGAGASSEQYF
J gene: TRBJ2-7; D gene: TRBD2; V gene: TRBV11-2; CDR3 DNA: TGTGCCAGCAGCTCCCTAGCGGGAGGTCCCTACGAGCAGTACTTC; CDR3 protein: CASSSLAGGPYEQYF
J gene: TRBJ2-1; D gene: TRBD2; V gene: TRBV4-1; CDR3 DNA: TGCGCCAGCAGCCAAACTCGGACTAGCGCCGACTACAATGAGCAGTTCTTC; CDR3 protein: CASSQTRTSADYNEQFF
J gene: TRBJ1-5; D gene: TRBD1; V gene: TRBV7-9; CDR3 DNA: TGTGCCAGCAGCTCCAGCACAGGGGCCGGTCAGCCCCAGCATTTT; CDR3 protein: CASSSSTGAGQPQHF
J gene: TRBJ2-7; D gene: -; V gene: TRBV29-1; CDR3 DNA: TGCAGCGTGGAAAGCTCGTCGGAATCTAACTACGAGCAGTACTTC; CDR3 protein: CSVESSSESNYEQYF
J gene: TRBJ1-5; D gene: TRBD1; V gene: TRBV27; CDR3 DNA: TGTGCCAGCAGCCCTGGGACAGGGGGCAATCAGCCCCAGCATTTT; CDR3 protein: CASSPGTGGNQPQHF
J gene: TRBJ2-5; D gene: -; V gene: TRBV5-1; CDR3 DNA: TGCGCCAGCAGCTCCCGGGCCCAAGAGACCCAGTACTTC; CDR3 protein: CASSSRAQETQYF
J gene: TRBJ2-1; D gene: -; V gene: TRBV28; CDR3 DNA: TGTGCCAGCAGTCAAAGGGACAACTCCTACAATGAGCAGTTCTTC; CDR3 protein: CASSQRDNSYNEQFF
J gene: TRBJ2-7; D gene: TRBD2; V gene: TRBV19; CDR3 DNA: TGTGCCAGTAGTATAGCATTAGCGGGCGAGGACCACGAGCAGTACTTC; CDR3 protein: CASSIALAGEDHEQYF
J gene: TRBJ2-2; D gene: -; V gene: TRBV4-1; CDR3 DNA: TGCGCCAGCAGCCAAGGGGACCTTCCCACCGGGGAGCTGTTTTTT; CDR3 protein: CASSQGDLPTGELFF